This T cell receptor (beta chain) came from a study of shared clonotypes between healthy human individuals. Study results and caveats: Some clonotypes were shared by all four sorted-subset donors, while others were not shared. The non-shared ones had lower generation probabilities than the shared ones.

For this clone: The antigen is not known.

The donor cohort consisted entirely of Caucasian adults residing in Nashville, Tennessee. The assay was run at deep level. The method was immunoSEQ multiplex PCR; TCRdb's version includes in-frame clones alone and lacks a portion of them. Among millions of clones, around nine tenths were seen once, and the ten largest hold under 0.15%. Germline V gene sequence: CDR1 SGHNT, CDR2 YYREEE (reference sequence). Germline trimming cut 4 bases from V and 1 base from J; bases unmatched to any gene: 9. This CDR3 is built from 16 residues. The chain combines TRBV5-4 with TRBJ2-5, with 8 bases fitting TRBD1. The sample comprised naive CD4+ T cells sorted from blood. Subset described: CD45RA+ positively selected. This clonotype was obtained from a man between 18 and 29 years old in good health. The CDR3 protein is CASSIRTGPAQETQYF. CDR3 nucleotide sequence: TGTGCCAGCAGCATTAGGACAGGGCCAGCCCAAGAGACCCAGTACTTC.